This record concerns one T cell receptor beta chain sequence. These data are taken from a study of control samples from healthy donors and cancer patients. This table comes from immunoSEQ multiplex PCR, and its TCRdb copy is limited to in-frame clones, with some not included. The sample table sets out about 190,000 clones. The germline CDR1 and CDR2 sequences are MNHEY and SVGEGT. The V gene lost 0 bases and the J gene lost 5 bases, with 10 bases spanning the gap. This CDR3 contains 14 residues. The chain carries TRBV6-2 or TRBV6-3 and TRBJ1-2; no clear D. The source material was blood. This receptor was identified in a woman between 25 and 40 years old in good health. CDR3 sequence reads: CASSYSETVYGYTF. CDR3 nucleotides: TGTGCCAGCAGTTACTCCGAGACGGTTTATGGCTACACCTTC.